The 5 T cell receptor gamma chains presented below share a single source sample, sequenced in a study of Vδ1+ human thymocytes. General study results and limits: Thymic TRG and TRD repertoires appeared highly polyclonal, with Gaussian CDR3 length distributions.

Extracted RNA was reverse transcribed into cDNA. CDR3 amplicons came from multiplex PCR with pooled V-gene forward and constant-region reverse primers. TCRdb called clones anew from the multiplex PCR reads with CATT. The sample holds about 23,000 gamma-chain clones, roughly an eighth seen once. No antigen has been assigned to these receptors. Sample: Vdelta1+ gamma-delta thymocytes from the thymus. The subset: FACS-sorted CD3+ TCRalphabeta- TCRVdelta1+ TCRVdelta2- thymocytes. The receptors originated from a child less than two years old who had congenital heart surgery.

This clone showed up just a few times. The junction departs from germline at one end; a sequencing error may be responsible. This chain connects TRGV9 to TRGJ1 or TRGJ2. The length of the CDR3 is 12 residues. Germline CDR1 and CDR2: GITISATS and ISYDGTV (reference sequence). The CDR3: CASWGASYKKLF. The CDR3 region has the DNA TGTGCCTCGTGGGGAGCCTCATATAAGAAACTCTTT.

A few counts support this clone. The gene calls are TRGV2 and TRGJP2. CDR1 and CDR2 (germline): EGSNGY, YDSYNSKV. After removal of 0 bases from V and 1 base from J, the junction contained 5 bases not matched to a gene. The CDR3 totals 16 residues. CDR3: CATWDGPPSSDWIKTF. CDR3 nucleotides: TGTGCCACCTGGGACGGGCCCCCTAGTAGTGATTGGATCAAGACGTTT.

This clone turned up a few times. At the DNA level, this CDR3 is encoded by other sequences in the same sample as well. The chain joins TRGV4 to TRGJP1. The CDR3 is made up of 13 amino acids. The V gene end was trimmed by 1 base and the J gene end by 4 bases; junction bases not matched to a gene: 0. The germline CDR1 and CDR2 sequences are EGSTGY and YDSYTSSV. CDR3 in DNA: TGTGCCACCTGGGATGGCACTGGTTGGTTCAAGATATTT. Its protein product is CATWDGTGWFKIF.

The rearrangement joins TRGV8 to TRGJ1 or TRGJ2. This CDR3 has 13 amino acids. Germline trimming cut 2 bases from V and 5 bases from J; bases unmatched to any gene: 6. Germline V gene sequence: CDR1 VENAVY, CDR2 YDSYNSRV. The CDR3 coding sequence is TGTGCCACCTGGGATAAACCCGATTATAAGAAACTCTTT. Translated: CATWDKPDYKKLF.

In regard to this clone: A much larger clone differs from this one at a single base, so this may be a read error. This chain connects TRGV9 to TRGJ1 or TRGJ2. V dropped 3 bases and J dropped 0; count of bases not matched to a gene: 2. Germline V gene lookup returns CDR1 GITISATS and CDR2 ISYDGTV (reference sequence). The CDR3 is 13 residues long. In nucleotides, the CDR3 is TGTGCCTTGTGGGAGATGAATTATTATAAGAAACTCTTT. Amino acids: CALWEMNYYKKLF.